One and the same sample provided the 2 T cell receptor beta chains below, sequenced in a study of blood T cell repertoires in COVID-19. The table came from immunoSEQ multiplex PCR; TCRdb's copy has only in-frame clones and leaves some out. Of fewer than 150,000 clones detected, approximately 88% appear once; the ten largest clones hold about 8.1%. The specimen was peripheral blood. These receptors were obtained from a woman aged 40 to 50 with acute or convalescent COVID-19.

This chain uses TRBV18 with TRBJ2-7; TRBD1 aligns across 7 bases. Germline-derived CDR1 and CDR2 are KGHSH and LQKENI. The CDR3 sequence is 13 residues long. Germline trimming cut 3 bases from V and 2 bases from J; bases unmatched to any gene: 1. The CDR3 bases are TGTGCCAGCTCACCCCAGGGGGCCTACGAGCAGTACTTC. Translating it yields CASSPQGAYEQYF.

The genes are TRBV20-1 and TRBJ1-5; 7 bases line up with TRBD1. The CDR3 loop spans 14 amino acids. Germline assignment: CDR1 DFQATT and CDR2 SNEGSKA (reference sequence). The trim removed 3 bases at V and 4 bases at J, leaving 6 bases unmatched. The CDR3 nucleotides read TGCAGTGCTAGTAAACAGGGGAGGAATCAGCCCCAGCATTTT. It translates to CSASKQGRNQPQHF.